The 20 T cell receptor beta chains reported below all come from one sample, sequenced in a study of CD8 T cell repertoires and HIV-1 epitope variants. No antigen is known for these receptors. Clones were sequenced by immunoSEQ multiplex PCR, and TCRdb holds only the in-frame ones, with some missing. The sample has some 4,500 clones, less than 75% seen once. The sequencing sample was made of cultured CD8+ T cells derived from PBMCs. These receptors came from a male donor with HIV.

CDR3 DNA: TGTGCCAGCAGTCCGGGACCTACTTACGAGCAGTACTTC. It is translated as CASSPGPTYEQYF. The V and J genes are TRBV27 and TRBJ2-7, with D possibly being TRBD1 or TRBD2 (5 bases each). V gave up 5 bases and J gave up 4 bases, with 12 bases separating them. This CDR3 contains 13 residues. The V gene's germline CDR1 is MNHEY and CDR2 SMNVEV (reference sequence).

The chain is built from TRBV4-2 and TRBJ2-3, with 8 bases that match TRBD2. The J segment lost 3 bases and the V segment lost 0 bases, leaving 5 bases of the junction unmatched. This CDR3 is built from 16 residues. Germline values: CDR1 LGHNA, CDR2 YNFKEQ. DNA for the CDR3: TGTGCCAGCAGCCAAGATGAAGCGGGGGAAACAGATACGCAGTATTTT. This codes for CASSQDEAGETDTQYF.

This chain joins TRBV28 and TRBJ1-4, with a possible D match to TRBD1 (6 bases). The germline V gene encodes CDR1 MDHEN and CDR2 SYDVKM. This CDR3 spans 16 amino acids. Trimming pared 5 bases from V and 8 bases from J, leaving 21 bases between. The CDR3 reads CASSLSDAGVGEKLFF. The CDR3 DNA reads TGTGCCAGCAGTCTTTCCGACGCAGGGGTTGGGGAAAAACTGTTTTTT. Using reference TRBV28 and TRBJ1-4 for the parts outside the CDR3, the full variable domain is DVKVTQSSRYLVKRTGEKVFLECVQDMDHENMFWYRQDPGLGLRLIYFSYDVKMKEKGDIPEGYSVSREKKERFSLILESASTNQTSMYLCASSLSDAGVGEKLFFGSGTQLSVL.

Sample share makes this clone medium-sized. The chain uses TRBV28 and TRBJ2-2; no reliable D call. The CDR3 covers 16 residues. CDR1 and CDR2 (germline): MDHEN, SYDVKM. Trimming took 3 bases from V and 4 from J, leaving 15 bases between them. The CDR3 bases are TGTGCCAGCAGTTTGTGGGCGGAAGGGTCCACCGGGGAGCTGTTTTTT. Translation gives CASSLWAEGSTGELFF.

The chain has TRBV30 and TRBJ2-1; 10 bases map to TRBD1. V lost 3 bases to trimming and J lost 16 bases; unmatched junction nucleotides: 6. The CDR3 sequence is 11 residues long. Germline V gene lookup returns CDR1 GTSNPN and CDR2 SVGIG (reference sequence). The CDR3 reads CAWSSGTGDFF. The CDR3 bases are TGTGCCTGGAGCAGCGGGACAGGGGATTTCTTC.

The CDR3 DNA sequence: TGTGCCAGCAGCTTGGGGCCCGGGTCCGGGACCTATGGCTACACCTTC. Protein product: CASSLGPGSGTYGYTF. The rearrangement links TRBV5-6 to TRBJ1-2; D is possibly TRBD1 (5 bases). Germline V CDR1 and CDR2: SGHDT, YYEEEE. The CDR3 totals 16 residues. V was cut by 0 bases and J by 4 bases, with 16 bases left in between.

V is TRBV28 and J is TRBJ1-1; D not resolved. The CDR3 covers 14 residues. Germline CDR1 reads MDHEN; CDR2 reads SYDVKM. Trimming took 8 bases from V and 5 from J, leaving 18 bases between them. The CDR3 protein is CASGGEWAGTEAFF. DNA for the CDR3: TGTGCCAGCGGTGGGGAGTGGGCAGGAACTGAAGCTTTCTTT.

The chain has TRBV27 and TRBJ2-2, with TRBD1 identical over 7 bases. The CDR3 runs to 16 residues. V lost 5 bases and J lost 3; bases outside the gene matches: 9. Germline V gene lookup returns CDR1 MNHEY and CDR2 SMNVEV (reference sequence). CDR3 loop: CASSPGQLTYTGELFF. CDR3 sequence (DNA): TGTGCCAGCAGTCCGGGACAGCTAACGTACACCGGGGAGCTGTTTTTT.

This clone was counted a few times. This CDR3 reads CASSLGGGLQPQHF. The CDR3 region has the DNA TGTGCCAGCAGCTTAGGCGGGGGGCTTCAGCCCCAGCATTTT. V and J are TRBV7-9 and TRBJ1-5; D perhaps matches TRBD1 (6 bases). The ends were cut back, 1 base at V and 6 bases at J, with 10 bases in the middle. CDR1 SEHNR and CDR2 FQNEAQ come from the germline V gene (reference sequence). This CDR3 contains 14 residues.

The genes are TRBV6-4 and TRBJ2-3, with 8 bases matching TRBD2. Germline assignment: CDR1 MRHNA and CDR2 SNTAGT. The CDR3 extends over 15 amino acids. The J segment lost 1 base and the V segment lost 0 bases, leaving 0 bases of the junction unmatched. The chain's CDR3 is CASSDSRGGTDTQYF. CDR3 DNA: TGTGCCAGCAGTGACTCGCGGGGGGGCACAGATACGCAGTATTTT.

The V gene is TRBV19, the J gene TRBJ2-1; maybe TRBD2 (6 bases). Germline V gene lookup returns CDR1 LNHDA and CDR2 SQIVND (reference sequence). V dropped 3 bases and J dropped 4 bases, with 10 bases sitting between them. This CDR3 has 14 residues. This CDR3 reads CASSMSGLYNEQFF. The CDR3 nucleotides are TGTGCCAGTAGTATGTCGGGACTTTACAATGAGCAGTTCTTC.

The V gene is TRBV11-2, the J gene TRBJ1-1; D unresolved. V was cut by 3 bases and J by 3 bases, with 5 bases left in between. Germline loops: CDR1 SGHAT, CDR2 FQNNGV. The CDR3 totals 12 residues. CDR3 sequence reads: CASSFEDTEAFF. CDR3 nucleotides: TGTGCCAGCAGCTTTGAGGACACTGAAGCTTTCTTT.

This sequence joins TRBV28 and TRBJ1-2, with a weak D call TRBD1 (6 bases). In germline, CDR1 is MDHEN, CDR2 SYDVKM. This CDR3 has 13 residues. Deletions cut 6 bases from V and 8 bases from J, with 16 bases between. CDR3 DNA sequence: TGTGCCAGCAGAAGAGCAGGGGCAGGGGGCTACACCTTC. This codes for CASRRAGAGGYTF.

V usage is TRBV6-5 and J usage is TRBJ1-4, with no clear D. There are 15 residues in the CDR3. Trimming took off 6 bases at V and 0 bases at J, with 11 bases between the two ends. Germline V gene data show CDR1 as MNHEY and CDR2 as SVGAGI. The CDR3 spells CASSPYTSTNEKLFF. DNA for the CDR3: TGTGCCAGCAGCCCCTACACTTCAACTAATGAAAAACTGTTTTTT.

CDR3 DNA: TGCGCCAGCAGGGAAGCCGGGACCAGTAGCTCCTACGAGCAGTACTTC. The encoded protein is CASREAGTSSSYEQYF. The chain links TRBV5-1 to TRBJ2-7; D possibly uses TRBD1 or TRBD2 (5 bases each). Germline V gives CDR1 SGHRS, CDR2 YFSETQ. The length of the CDR3 is 16 residues. Between the trimmed V and J ends, which lost 5 bases and 0 bases, there was a span of 18 bases.

This clone was picked up a small number of times. V usage is TRBV7-3 and J usage is TRBJ2-3; TRBD2 matches 14 bases. After removal of 4 bases from V and 3 bases from J, the junction contained 18 bases not matched to a gene. Germline loops: CDR1 SGHTA, CDR2 FQGTGA. The length of the CDR3 is 21 residues. The CDR3 DNA is TGTGCCAGCAGCTGTCCGGCCTATGGACTAGCGGGGGGTGGAGAGACAGATACGCAGTATTTT. It encodes CASSCPAYGLAGGGETDTQYF.

This chain uses TRBV11-2 with TRBJ2-7; 8 positions agree with TRBD2. V shed 2 bases, J shed 5 bases, and the junction held 8 bases outside the gene matches. Germline CDR1 reads SGHAT; CDR2 reads FQNNGV. CDR3 length: 15 amino acids. CDR3 in amino acids: CASSLLSGGGHEQYF. As DNA, the CDR3 is TGTGCCAGCAGCTTACTTTCCGGGGGGGGGCACGAGCAGTACTTC.

V is TRBV4-3 and J is TRBJ2-7; 8 bases map to TRBD2. CDR3 length: 14 amino acids. V gave up 1 base and J gave up 3 bases; unmatched junction bases: 2. Germline-derived CDR1 and CDR2 are LGHNA and YSLEER. CDR3 bases: TGCGCCAGCAGCCAAGCAGCGGGGGTCTACGAGCAGTACTTC. It yields the protein CASSQAAGVYEQYF.

This clone is a singleton in its sample. CDR3 protein: CASSLGLLEATGELFF. The DNA of the CDR3 is TGTGCCAGCAGCTTAGGGTTGCTAGAGGCCACCGGGGAGCTGTTTTTT. This chain connects TRBV13 to TRBJ2-2, with D unresolved. V lost 0 bases, J lost 4 bases, and 12 bases lay in between. Per the germline V gene, CDR1 is PRHDT and CDR2 is FYEKMQ (reference sequence). The CDR3 contains 16 residues.

This clone was detected only once. The J gene is TRBJ2-2, the V gene TRBV6-5; 7 nucleotides align to TRBD2. The J segment lost 2 bases and the V segment lost 0 bases, leaving 3 bases of the junction unmatched. Germline V gene data show CDR1 as MNHEY and CDR2 as SVGAGI. The CDR3 covers 16 residues. The CDR3 spells CASSYSPGGNTGELFF. Written as DNA, the CDR3 is TGTGCCAGCAGTTACTCCCCGGGGGGTAACACCGGGGAGCTGTTTTTT.